Below, 24 T cell receptor beta chains from the same sample are listed, as sequenced in a study of Graves' ophthalmopathy and Graves' hyperthyroidism. Transcripts of RNA were the source for amplifying TCR beta CDR3 regions. Scientists carried out first-round RT-PCR using HTBI primers and then a second-round multiplex PCR. TCRdb re-called the multiplex PCR reads through MiXCR, storing one row per CDR3 protein. The repertoire holds roughly 700,000 distinct CDR3 sequences, with approximately 40% as singletons. Sequencing input: peripheral blood. These receptors all stem from an adult man with Graves' ophthalmopathy.

This clonotype has just one count. The V and J genes are TRBV10-1 and TRBJ1-1; 10 nucleotides match TRBD1. Germline V gives CDR1 WNHNN, CDR2 SYGVQD (reference sequence). CDR3 length equals 14 residues. The J segment lost 7 bases and the V segment lost 9 bases, leaving 11 bases of the junction unmatched. CDR3 protein: CASTGQGNGLEAFF. In DNA, the CDR3 is TGCGCCAGTACGGGACAGGGGAATGGTCTTGAAGCTTTCTTT.

The chain uses TRBV7-2 and TRBJ2-2; 7 nucleotides line up with TRBD2. Germline-derived CDR1 and CDR2 are SGHTA and FQGNSA. The CDR3 loop spans 14 amino acids. The trim removed 4 bases at V and 11 bases at J, leaving 10 bases unmatched. CDR3 sequence reads: CASSSPRESRELFF. The CDR3 DNA follows: TGTGCCAGCAGCTCCCCGCGGGAGAGCCGCGAGCTGTTTTTT.

With regard to this clonotype: The germline gene is not matched at one end of the junction; a read error may be the cause. The chain is built from TRBV7-4 and TRBJ1-3, with D possibly matching TRBD1 (6 bases). The V gene's germline CDR1 is SGHVT and CDR2 SQSDAQ. CDR3 length: 21 residues. CDR3 coding DNA: TGCGCCAGCAGCCAAGATATGGTGACAGGACTGTCCCCGAACTCTGGAAACACCATATATTTT. As protein: CASSQDMVTGLSPNSGNTIYF.

The chain employs TRBV20-1 and TRBJ1-5; a possible D gene is TRBD1 (5 bases). V shed 2 bases and J shed 2 bases, with 13 bases lying between them. Germline V lookup: CDR1 DFQATT, CDR2 SNEGSKA (reference sequence). The CDR3 spans 15 residues. The CDR3 sequence: CSARWGESGNQPQHF. In nucleotides, the CDR3 is TGCAGTGCTAGATGGGGCGAAAGCGGCAATCAGCCCCAGCATTTT.

The chain carries TRBV25-1 and TRBJ1-6; TRBD1 aligns across 10 bases. V was clipped by 3 bases and J by 8 bases; unmatched bases: 7. Germline V gene data show CDR1 as MGHDK and CDR2 as SYGVNS. The CDR3 is made up of 16 amino acids. CDR3 loop: CASSESSGTGDSPLHF. In DNA, the CDR3 is TGTGCCAGCAGTGAGTCCTCCGGGACAGGGGATTCACCCCTCCACTTT.

This rearrangement joins TRBV12-3 or TRBV12-4 to TRBJ2-5; TRBD1 might be the D (6 bases). The V gene lost 2 bases and the J gene lost 5 bases, with 12 bases spanning the gap. This CDR3 has 14 residues. The CDR3 DNA reads as TGTGCCAGCAGTTTAATGGGGGCTGGGGAGACCCAGTACTTC. As protein: CASSLMGAGETQYF.

In this sample, this clonotype turned up many times. The chain recombines TRBV19 with TRBJ1-2; 9 nucleotides align to TRBD1. CDR3 length: 13 residues. After removal of 6 bases from V and 7 bases from J, the junction contained 6 bases not matched to a gene. Germline lookup yields CDR1 LNHDA and CDR2 SQIVND (reference sequence). The CDR3 here is CASSGQGIGGYTF. In DNA, the CDR3 is TGTGCCAGTAGCGGACAGGGGATAGGTGGCTACACCTTC.

This clonotype showed up just once. The junction shows a germline mismatch at one end, possibly a read error. V gene TRBV7-9 combines with J gene TRBJ2-2; D is possibly TRBD2 (5 bases). CDR1 and CDR2 (germline): SEHNR, FQNEAQ (reference sequence). CDR3 length: 13 residues. This CDR3 is CTSSFNGAGELFF. CDR3 nucleotide sequence: TGTACCAGCAGCTTTAACGGGGCCGGGGAGCTGTTTTTT.

With respect to this clonotype: It is likely a read error, because the conserved phenylalanine at the end of the CDR3 is missing. No DNA is shown, since the ends of the CDR3 on it are uncertain; the CDR3 is the one TCRdb lists. The chain links TRBV29-1 to TRBJ2-5. The CDR3 sequence runs 9 residues, both termini included. The germline V gene has CDR1 SQVTM and CDR2 ANQGSEA. The chain's CDR3 is CSVVETQNT.

This clonotype has a handful of counts. The chain has TRBV7-2 and TRBJ1-5; D not resolved. Germline CDR1 is SGHTA and CDR2 is FQGNSA. Trimming took off 0 bases at V and 4 bases at J, with 10 bases between the two ends. The CDR3 runs to 15 residues. This chain's CDR3 is CASSLAAWSNQPQHF. The CDR3 DNA is TGTGCCAGCAGCTTAGCCGCGTGGAGTAATCAGCCCCAGCATTTT. The entire variable domain, with the rest obtained from reference TRBV7-2 and TRBJ1-5, is as follows: GAGVSQSPSNKVTEKGKDVELRCDPISGHTALYWYRQSLGQGLEFLIYFQGNSAPDKSGLPSDRFSAERTGGSVSTLTIQRTQQEDSAVYLCASSLAAWSNQPQHFGDGTRLSIL.

About this clonotype: A read error is possible here, since a much larger clone lies one base away. This CDR3 reads CSAAPQGSEQYF. CDR3 nucleotide sequence: TGCAGCGCTGCCCCCCAGGGCTCCGAGCAGTACTTC. This rearrangement joins TRBV29-1 to TRBJ2-7; a possible D gene is TRBD1 (5 bases). V was shortened by 7 bases and J by 6 bases, with 16 bases between the two germline ends. CDR3 length: 12 residues. Germline V lookup: CDR1 SQVTM, CDR2 ANQGSEA.

This clonotype came up a few times. The rearrangement links TRBV7-6 to TRBJ2-5; a possible D gene is TRBD2 (6 bases). CDR3 size: 16 residues. V was cut by 5 bases and J by 7 bases, with 23 bases left in between. Germline V gene lookup returns CDR1 SGHVS and CDR2 FNYEAQ. CDR3 sequence reads: CASSHHRDSTGGTQYF. DNA of the CDR3: TGTGCCAGCAGCCACCACCGGGACTCCACTGGAGGGACCCAGTACTTC.

This chain connects TRBV7-9 to TRBJ1-1; D remains ambiguous. Deletions cut 5 bases from V and 1 base from J, with 11 bases between. CDR3 length: 14 residues. Looked up from germline, CDR1 is SEHNR and CDR2 is FQNEAQ (reference sequence). Here the CDR3 DNA reads TGTGCCAGCAGCCGCAGGATTCCGAACACTGAAGCTTTCTTT. It yields the protein CASSRRIPNTEAFF.

This clonotype came up a few times. The V and J genes are TRBV6-6 and TRBJ2-6; maybe TRBD2 (6 bases). The V and J ends lost 6 bases and 2 bases respectively, with 14 bases between them. The germline V gene encodes CDR1 MNHNY and CDR2 SVGAGI (reference sequence). The CDR3 runs 16 residues. CDR3 loop: CASSDSGGPGANVLTF. In nucleotides, the CDR3 is TGTGCCAGCAGCGACTCCGGGGGACCTGGGGCCAACGTCCTGACTTTC.

This clonotype appeared a few times. The CDR3 bases are TGTGCCAGCAGCCATTACGTTAGACGAGAGACCCAGTACTTC. It encodes CASSHYVRRETQYF. The rearrangement uses TRBV9 and TRBJ2-5; D remains unclear. Germline loops: CDR1 SGDLS, CDR2 YYNGEE. V lost 4 bases, J lost 4 bases, and 14 bases lay in between. CDR3 length equals 14 residues.

This clonotype is a singleton in its sample. The chain is built from TRBV7-9 and TRBJ1-2, with D possibly TRBD1 on 6 matching bases. The germline gives CDR1 SEHNR, CDR2 FQNEAQ (reference sequence). The CDR3 is 11 residues long. Trimming took 6 bases from V and 11 from J, leaving 13 bases between them. Here the CDR3 reads CASRRGIGYTF. The CDR3 region has the DNA TGTGCCAGCAGAAGGGGGATCGGGTACACCTTC. Full variable domain (remainder filled in from reference TRBV7-9 and TRBJ1-2): DTGVSQNPRHKITKRGQNVTFRCDPISEHNRLYWYRQTLGQGPEFLTYFQNEAQLEKSRLLSDRFSAERPKGSFSTLEIQRTEQGDSAMYLCASRRGIGYTFGSGTRLTVV.

This chain's CDR3 is CASSSRGERETQYF. CDR3 nucleotides: TGTGCCAGTAGTTCTAGAGGGGAACGAGAGACCCAGTACTTC. The chain uses TRBV19 and TRBJ2-5, with D perhaps being TRBD1 or TRBD2 (5 bases each). The CDR3 covers 14 residues. Trimming took 5 bases from V and 4 from J, leaving 14 bases between them. CDR1 is LNHDA, CDR2 SQIVND, per germline (reference sequence).

This clonotype was seen a few times. The J gene is TRBJ2-7, the V gene TRBV24-1; D uncertain. Germline V CDR1 and CDR2: KGHDR, SFDVKD. Deletions cut 8 bases from V and 3 bases from J, with 13 bases between. The CDR3 extends over 13 amino acids. The CDR3 bases are TGTGCCACCATCGTCGCCTACTTCTACGAGCAGTACTTC. Translation: CATIVAYFYEQYF.

This clonotype was seen ten or more times. This chain connects TRBV29-1 to TRBJ1-2; D not certain. The V and J ends lost 4 bases and 1 base respectively, with 13 bases between them. The CDR3 is made up of 14 amino acids. Germline values: CDR1 SQVTM, CDR2 ANQGSEA. CDR3 region: CSVAQGSLNYGYTF. The CDR3 DNA reads TGCAGCGTTGCTCAAGGCAGCCTTAACTATGGCTACACCTTC.

The chain couples TRBV4-3 to TRBJ1-3; TRBD1 is a possible D gene (6 bases). Per germline, CDR1 LGHNA and CDR2 YSLEER. The germline V and J ends were trimmed by 2 bases and 3 bases, with 11 bases remaining between them. CDR3 size: 15 residues. CDR3 in amino acids: CASSQSGVHGNTIYF. DNA of the CDR3: TGCGCCAGCAGCCAATCAGGGGTGCATGGAAACACCATATATTTT.

This chain joins TRBV20-1 and TRBJ2-5; either TRBD1 or TRBD2 may fit D (5 bases each). The germline V gene encodes CDR1 DFQATT and CDR2 SNEGSKA (reference sequence). The V end was cut by 6 bases, the J end by 6 bases, with 20 bases between. This CDR3 contains 14 residues. CDR3 bases: TGCAGTGCCCTTCAGGACCTCGAGGGGAAGACCCAGTACTTC. Its translation is CSALQDLEGKTQYF.

There are many counts of this clonotype. The V and J genes are TRBV25-1 and TRBJ1-6; no firm D call. Germline V CDR1 and CDR2: MGHDK, SYGVNS. Trimming took 5 bases from V and 7 from J, leaving 9 bases between them. CDR3 length: 13 residues. The CDR3: CASSMVVNSPLHF. The CDR3 DNA follows: TGTGCCAGCAGTATGGTAGTAAATTCACCCCTCCACTTT.

The V call is TRBV2, the J call TRBJ1-5; D possibly corresponds to TRBD1 (6 bases). The V and J ends lost 5 bases and 5 bases respectively, with 13 bases between them. The CDR3 loop spans 14 amino acids. Germline lookup yields CDR1 SNHLY and CDR2 FYNNEI. Written as DNA, the CDR3 is TGTGCCAGCAGTAGGTCAGGGGAGTATCAGCCCCAGCATTTT. Its translation: CASSRSGEYQPQHF.

The rearrangement joins TRBV19 to TRBJ2-2; 8 bases match TRBD1. The CDR3 is made up of 17 amino acids. Germline assignment: CDR1 LNHDA and CDR2 SQIVND (reference sequence). V lost 5 bases, J lost 0 bases, and 8 bases stayed unmatched. CDR3: CASSPRAGGANTGELFF. CDR3 DNA sequence: TGTGCCAGTAGTCCCCGCGCAGGGGGCGCGAACACCGGGGAGCTGTTTTTT.